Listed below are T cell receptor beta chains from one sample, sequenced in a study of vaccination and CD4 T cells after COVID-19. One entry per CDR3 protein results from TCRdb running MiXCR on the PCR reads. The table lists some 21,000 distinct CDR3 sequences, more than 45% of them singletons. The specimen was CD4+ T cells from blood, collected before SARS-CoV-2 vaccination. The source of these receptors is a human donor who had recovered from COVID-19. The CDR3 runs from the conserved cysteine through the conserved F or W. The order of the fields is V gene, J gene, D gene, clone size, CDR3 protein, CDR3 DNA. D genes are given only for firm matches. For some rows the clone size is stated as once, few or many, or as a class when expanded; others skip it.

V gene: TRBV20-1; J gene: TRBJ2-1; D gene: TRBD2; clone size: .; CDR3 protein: CSARDRASGVTYNEQFF; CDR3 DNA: TGCAGTGCTAGAGATCGGGCTAGCGGGGTCACCTACAATGAGCAGTTCTTC
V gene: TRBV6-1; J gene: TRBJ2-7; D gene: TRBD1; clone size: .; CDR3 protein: CATDPGTGGIQAHF; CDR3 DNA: TGTGCCACTGATCCCGGGACAGGGGGAATCCAAGCGCACTTC
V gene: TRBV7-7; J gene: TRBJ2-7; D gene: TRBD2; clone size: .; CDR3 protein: CASSVRGTSGSSEQYF; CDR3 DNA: TGTGCTAGCAGCGTACGAGGGACTAGCGGGAGTAGCGAGCAGTACTTC
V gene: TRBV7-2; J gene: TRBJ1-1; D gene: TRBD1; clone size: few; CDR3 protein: CASSNRDRGVTEAFF; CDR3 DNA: TGTGCCAGCAGCAACCGGGACAGGGGGGTCACTGAAGCTTTCTTT
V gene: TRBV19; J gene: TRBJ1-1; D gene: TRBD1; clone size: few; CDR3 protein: CASRIPLSTGGDTEAFF; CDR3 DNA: TGTGCCAGTAGAATCCCTCTCTCGACAGGGGGTGACACTGAAGCTTTCTTT
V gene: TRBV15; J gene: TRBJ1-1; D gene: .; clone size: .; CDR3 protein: CATSREATEAFF; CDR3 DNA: TGTGCCACCAGCAGAGAGGCCACTGAAGCTTTCTTT
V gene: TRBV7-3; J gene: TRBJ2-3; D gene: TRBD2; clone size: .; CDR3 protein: CASGLMGGSGGDTQYF; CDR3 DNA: TGTGCCAGCGGCTTAATGGGCGGGAGCGGAGGAGATACGCAGTATTTT
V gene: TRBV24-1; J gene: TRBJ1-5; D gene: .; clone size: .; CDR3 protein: CATSGAGVGQPQHF; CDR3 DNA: TGTGCCACCAGTGGGGCAGGGGTCGGACAGCCCCAGCATTTT
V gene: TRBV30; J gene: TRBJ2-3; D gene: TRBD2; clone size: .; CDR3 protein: CAWSPTSGTTDTQYF; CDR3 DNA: TGTGCCTGGAGTCCCACTAGCGGGACCACAGATACGCAGTATTTT
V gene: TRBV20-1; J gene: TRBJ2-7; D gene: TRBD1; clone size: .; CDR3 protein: CSALRQGAAYEQYF; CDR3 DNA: TGCAGTGCCCTTCGACAGGGGGCTGCTTACGAGCAGTACTTC
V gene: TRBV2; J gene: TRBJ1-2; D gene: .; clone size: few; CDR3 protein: CASKGRGTNYGYTF; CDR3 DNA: TGTGCCAGCAAGGGACGCGGAACTAACTATGGCTACACCTTC
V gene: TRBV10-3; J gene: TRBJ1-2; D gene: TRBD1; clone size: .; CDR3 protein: CAISRDRGRLDYGYTF; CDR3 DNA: TGTGCCATCAGTAGGGACAGGGGGCGTCTGGACTATGGCTACACCTTC
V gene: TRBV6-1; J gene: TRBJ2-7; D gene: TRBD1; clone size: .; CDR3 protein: CASSPDRSSSYEQYF; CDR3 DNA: TGTGCCAGCAGCCCGGACAGGTCGAGCTCCTACGAGCAGTACTTC
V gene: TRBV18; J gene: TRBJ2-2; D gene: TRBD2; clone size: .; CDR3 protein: CASSLGLVDGELFF; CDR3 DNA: TGTGCCAGCTCATTGGGACTAGTGGACGGGGAGCTGTTTTTT
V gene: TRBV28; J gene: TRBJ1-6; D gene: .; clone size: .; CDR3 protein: CASSPQGYNSPLHF; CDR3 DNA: TGTGCCAGCAGTCCACAGGGTTATAATTCACCCCTCCACTTT
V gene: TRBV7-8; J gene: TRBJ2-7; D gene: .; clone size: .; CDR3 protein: CASGPEDTQYF; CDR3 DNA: TGTGCCAGCGGACCCGAGGACACCCAGTACTTC
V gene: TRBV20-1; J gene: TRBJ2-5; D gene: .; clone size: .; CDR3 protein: CSARGGGGGETQYF; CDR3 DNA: TGCAGTGCCCGAGGGGGGGGCGGGGGAGAGACCCAGTACTTC
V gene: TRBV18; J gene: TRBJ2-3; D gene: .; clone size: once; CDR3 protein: CASSPQGRGTDTQYF; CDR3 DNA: TGTGCCAGCTCACCACAAGGCAGGGGCACAGATACGCAGTATTTT
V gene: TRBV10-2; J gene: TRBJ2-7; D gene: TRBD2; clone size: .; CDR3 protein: CASIERESSYEQYF; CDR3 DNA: TGCGCCAGCATTGAGCGGGAGAGCTCCTACGAGCAGTACTTC
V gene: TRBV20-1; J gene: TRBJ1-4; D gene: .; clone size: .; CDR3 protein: CSAYSPGVDNEKLFF; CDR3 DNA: TGCAGTGCTTACTCTCCAGGGGTTGATAATGAAAAACTGTTTTTT
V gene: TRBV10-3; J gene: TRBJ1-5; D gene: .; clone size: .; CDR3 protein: CATMVTSNQPQHF; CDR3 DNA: TGTGCCACAATGGTCACAAGCAATCAGCCCCAGCATTTT
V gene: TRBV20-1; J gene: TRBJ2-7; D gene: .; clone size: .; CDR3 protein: CSARSQGTYEQYF; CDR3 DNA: TGCAGTGCTAGGTCACAGGGTACCTACGAGCAGTACTTC